Sequencing of this T cell receptor beta chain was carried out in a study of T cells after yellow fever vaccination. General study points: Most clones from primary vaccination were detected again post-booster (roughly 96% CD4, 88% CD8).

Trimming cost V 5 bases and J 2 bases, with 17 bases left between them. The germline V gene encodes CDR1 MNHNS and CDR2 SASEGT. This CDR3 contains 16 residues. Only a few counts were recorded for this clonotype. Its antigen remains unidentified. TCRdb analysed the 5' RACE reads with MiXCR anew, one entry per CDR3 protein. This sample has roughly 300,000 distinct CDR3 sequences; approximately 8% occur once, and the top ten carry 17%. The chain recombines TRBV6-1 with TRBJ2-3; D could derive from TRBD1 or TRBD2 (5 bases each). Sequenced material: PBMCs, taken around 45 days after the first yellow fever vaccination. This receptor was taken from a man between 18 and 29 years old who received the YFV17D yellow fever vaccine. CDR3 amino acids: CASSIGTDSITDTQYF. The CDR3, as DNA: TGTGCCAGCAGTATCGGGACGGATAGTATCACAGATACGCAGTATTTT.